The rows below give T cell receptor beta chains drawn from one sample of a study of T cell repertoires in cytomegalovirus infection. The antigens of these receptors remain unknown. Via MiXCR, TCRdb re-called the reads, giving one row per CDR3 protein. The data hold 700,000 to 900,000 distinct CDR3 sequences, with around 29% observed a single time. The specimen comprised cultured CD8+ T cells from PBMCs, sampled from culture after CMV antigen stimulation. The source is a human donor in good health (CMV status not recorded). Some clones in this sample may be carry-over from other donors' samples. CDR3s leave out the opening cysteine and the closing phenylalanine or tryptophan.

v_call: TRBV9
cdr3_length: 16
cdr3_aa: ASSAGTGLFVGGNTIY

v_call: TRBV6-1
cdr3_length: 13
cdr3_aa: ASSLLEGAGEKLF

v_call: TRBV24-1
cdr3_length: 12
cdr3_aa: ATATGESYNEQF

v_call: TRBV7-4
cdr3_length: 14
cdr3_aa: ASSFSGGENTGELF

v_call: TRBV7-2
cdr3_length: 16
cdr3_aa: ASSLSVHMTGVDQPQH

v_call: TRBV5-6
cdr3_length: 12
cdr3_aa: ASSSRAPDYGYT

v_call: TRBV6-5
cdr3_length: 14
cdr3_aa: ASRARTSGGAGELF

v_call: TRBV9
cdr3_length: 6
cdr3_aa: ASSYYT

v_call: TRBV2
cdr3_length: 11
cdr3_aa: ASSEVEVNEQF

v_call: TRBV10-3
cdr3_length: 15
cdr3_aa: AIGASGGSRSYNEQF

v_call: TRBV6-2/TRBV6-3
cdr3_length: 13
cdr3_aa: ASITTLPYTGELF

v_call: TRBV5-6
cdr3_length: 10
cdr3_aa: ASAGSTDTQY

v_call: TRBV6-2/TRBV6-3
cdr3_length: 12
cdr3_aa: ASSYSFNGNEQF

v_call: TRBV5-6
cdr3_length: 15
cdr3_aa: ASSFTTGTSGYNEQF

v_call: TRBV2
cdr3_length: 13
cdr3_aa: ASSDELNRGETQY

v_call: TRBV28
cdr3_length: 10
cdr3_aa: ASSRGQSEQF

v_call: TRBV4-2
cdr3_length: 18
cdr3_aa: ASSNRQGWKEGLARDTQY

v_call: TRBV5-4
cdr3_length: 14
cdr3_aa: ASSLEATVANYGYT

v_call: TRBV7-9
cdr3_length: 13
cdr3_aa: ASSLAEGYPSTLH

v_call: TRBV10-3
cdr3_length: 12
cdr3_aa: AISESGGGEKLF

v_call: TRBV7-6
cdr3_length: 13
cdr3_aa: ASSLISRGQETQY

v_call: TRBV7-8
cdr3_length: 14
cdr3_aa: ASSLTLGGGRDTQY

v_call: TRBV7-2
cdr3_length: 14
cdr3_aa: ASSLELVGGSNEQF

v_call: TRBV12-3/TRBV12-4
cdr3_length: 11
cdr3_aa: ASSLGLLRGYT

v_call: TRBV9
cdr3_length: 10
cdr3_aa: ASRNTNYGYT

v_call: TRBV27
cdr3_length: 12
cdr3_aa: ASSGGQRPIEQF

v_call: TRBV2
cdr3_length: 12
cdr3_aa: ASRGGGARTEAF

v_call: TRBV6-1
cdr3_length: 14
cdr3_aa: ASSPWEAGSNSPLH